The clone carrying this T cell receptor beta chain showed up many times. The antigen is unknown. In TCRdb, the multiplex PCR reads were re-called with MiXCR into one record per CDR3 protein. The sample has 200,000 to 300,000 distinct CDR3 sequences, 30% seen once. Samples came from axillary lymph nodes draining the breast cancer. This CDR3 is built from 14 residues. Per germline, CDR1 MGHRA and CDR2 YSYEKL. Trimming cost V 3 bases and J 4 bases, with 12 bases left between them. The source of the sample is a study of breast tumors, draining lymph nodes, adjacent tissues. General study results and limits: Tumor T cell lymph node origin was a supported hypothesis, not proven.

The chain is built from TRBV4-1 and TRBJ1-2, with a tentative D call TRBD1 (6 bases). Sequencing was performed on axillary lymph node tissue. The TCR comes from a female donor with breast cancer. Some clones in this sample may be carry-over from other donors' samples. Written as DNA, the CDR3 is TGCGCCAGCAGCCATGGGGGGCAGGTCTATGGCTACACCTTC. As protein: CASSHGGQVYGYTF.